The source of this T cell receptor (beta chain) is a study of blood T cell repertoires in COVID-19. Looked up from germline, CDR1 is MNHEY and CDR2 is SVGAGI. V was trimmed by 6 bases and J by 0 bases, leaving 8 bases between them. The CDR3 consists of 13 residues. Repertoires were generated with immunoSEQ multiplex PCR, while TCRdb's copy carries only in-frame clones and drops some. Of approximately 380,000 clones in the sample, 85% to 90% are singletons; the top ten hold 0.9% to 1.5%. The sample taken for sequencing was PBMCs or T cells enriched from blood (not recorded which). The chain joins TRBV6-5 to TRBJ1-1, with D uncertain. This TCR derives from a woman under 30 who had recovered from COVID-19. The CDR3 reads CASRGDMNTEAFF. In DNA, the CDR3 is TGTGCCAGCAGGGGTGACATGAACACTGAAGCTTTCTTT.